This passage covers 6 T cell receptor beta chains from one sample sequenced in a study of blood T cell repertoires in COVID-19. TCRdb keeps only in-frame clones here, not all; method: immunoSEQ multiplex PCR. Of 390,000 or so clones detected, 80% to 90% appear once; the ten largest clones hold roughly a tenth. The source material was peripheral blood. The source of these receptors is a woman aged 25 to 39 with COVID-19, enrolled during active disease.

The rearrangement uses TRBV10-3 and TRBJ2-6; D remains unclear. V shed 0 bases and J shed 0 bases, with 9 bases lying between them. Germline V CDR1 and CDR2: ENHRY, SYGVKD. CDR3 length: 17 residues. Here the CDR3 reads CAISESIARSGANVLTF. CDR3 coding DNA: TGTGCCATCAGTGAGTCGATAGCACGCTCTGGGGCCAACGTCCTGACTTTC.

The V call is TRBV6-5, the J call TRBJ2-7; TRBD1 might be the D (6 bases). The germline V and J ends were trimmed by 1 base and 5 bases, with 9 bases remaining between them. The CDR3 extends over 13 amino acids. Germline values: CDR1 MNHEY, CDR2 SVGAGI. CDR3 bases: TGTGCCAGCAGTTACTACTCAGGGGACGAGCAGTACTTC. Translated: CASSYYSGDEQYF.

CDR3 DNA: TGTGCCAGCAGTCAAAGTTCAGGGAACACTGAAGCTTTCTTT. This sequence encodes CASSQSSGNTEAFF. The chain employs TRBV9 and TRBJ1-1, with D unresolved. The CDR3 sequence is 14 residues long. CDR1 is SGDLS, CDR2 YYNGEE, per germline. The germline V and J ends were trimmed by 5 bases and 1 base, with 12 bases remaining between them.

This chain links TRBV30 with TRBJ1-5; 8 bases agree with TRBD1. This CDR3 contains 14 residues. The V segment lost 5 bases and the J segment 2 bases; nucleotides outside the gene matches: 5. Germline V lookup: CDR1 GTSNPN, CDR2 SVGIG (reference sequence). The CDR3 protein is CAWDRGSGNQPQHF. The CDR3 region has the DNA TGTGCCTGGGACAGGGGCTCGGGCAATCAGCCCCAGCATTTT.

V and J are TRBV4-2 and TRBJ2-6; 7 positions agree with TRBD1. The CDR3 covers 18 residues. Germline CDR1 reads LGHNA; CDR2 reads YNFKEQ. V lost 0 bases and J lost 0; bases outside the gene matches: 5. The chain's CDR3 is CASSQDDRVNSGANVLTF. CDR3 nucleotides: TGTGCCAGCAGCCAAGATGACAGGGTTAACTCTGGGGCCAACGTCCTGACTTTC.

The rearrangement links TRBV28 to TRBJ2-1; 11 bases align to TRBD2. Trimming at V came to 6 bases and at J to 7 bases, leaving 8 bases not matched to a gene. This CDR3 has 15 residues. In germline, CDR1 is MDHEN, CDR2 SYDVKM. CDR3 in amino acids: CASRLLAGGGNEQFF. CDR3 DNA sequence: TGTGCCAGCAGACTCCTAGCGGGAGGAGGAAATGAGCAGTTCTTC.